Given below is one T cell receptor (beta chain) in context. This CDR3 comprises 16 residues. The V end lost 6 bases, the J end lost 0 bases, and 18 bases lay between the germline ends. CDR1 and CDR2 from the germline V gene are MNHEY and SVGAGI. This specimen belongs to a study of early T cells in non-severe SARS-CoV-2 infection. Each CDR3 protein gets one entry after TCRdb re-called the 5' RACE reads with MiXCR. The data contain 52,000 or so distinct CDR3 sequences, 6.5% to 7.5% of them singletons. Sequenced here: whole blood, sampled at baseline. This TCR was sampled from an adult who was a healthcare worker with PCR-confirmed SARS-CoV-2 infection or an uninfected control (not recorded which). This chain connects TRBV6-5 to TRBJ2-7, with TRBD1 as a possible D gene (5 bases). This chain's CDR3 is CASSSTGPLFSYEQYF. CDR3 sequence (DNA): TGTGCCAGCAGCTCAACAGGACCGCTTTTCTCCTACGAGCAGTACTTC.